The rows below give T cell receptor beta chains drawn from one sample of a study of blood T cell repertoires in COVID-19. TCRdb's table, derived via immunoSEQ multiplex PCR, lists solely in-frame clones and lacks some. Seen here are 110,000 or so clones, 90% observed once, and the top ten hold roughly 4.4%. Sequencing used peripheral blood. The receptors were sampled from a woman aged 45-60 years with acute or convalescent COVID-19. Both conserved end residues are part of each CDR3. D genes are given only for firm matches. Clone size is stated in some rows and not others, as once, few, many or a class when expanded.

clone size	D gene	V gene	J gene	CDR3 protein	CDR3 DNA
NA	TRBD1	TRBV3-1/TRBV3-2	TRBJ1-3	CASSQVDRGGNTIYF	TGTGCCAGCAGCCAAGTCGACAGGGGTGGAAACACCATATATTTT
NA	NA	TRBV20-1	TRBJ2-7	CSASTHRGALYEQYF	TGCAGTGCTAGTACACATCGGGGTGCTCTTTACGAGCAGTACTTC
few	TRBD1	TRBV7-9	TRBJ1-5	CASSLGGRGHQPQHF	TGTGCCAGCAGCTTAGGTGGCAGGGGGCACCAGCCCCAGCATTTT
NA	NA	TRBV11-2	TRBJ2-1	CASSLGFIARDEQFF	TGTGCCAGCAGCTTAGGATTTATAGCGCGGGATGAGCAGTTCTTC
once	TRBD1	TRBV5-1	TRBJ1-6	CASSSGQGTSPLHF	TGCGCCAGCAGCTCCGGACAGGGAACTTCACCCCTCCACTTT
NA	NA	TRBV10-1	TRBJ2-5	CASSEGREETQYF	TGCGCCAGCAGTGAGGGACGGGAGGAGACCCAGTACTTC
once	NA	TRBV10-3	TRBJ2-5	CAISQTQGETQYF	TGTGCCATCAGTCAAACACAGGGTGAGACCCAGTACTTC
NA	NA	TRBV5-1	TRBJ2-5	CASSQGNQKETQYF	TGCGCCAGCAGCCAGGGGAATCAAAAAGAGACCCAGTACTTC
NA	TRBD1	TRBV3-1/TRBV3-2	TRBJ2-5	CASSQGTGIGETQYF	TGTGCCAGCAGCCAAGGGACAGGGATTGGAGAGACCCAGTACTTC
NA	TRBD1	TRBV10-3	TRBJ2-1	CAIRRDRVELGNEQFF	TGTGCCATCCGTAGAGACAGGGTCGAATTAGGCAATGAGCAGTTCTTC
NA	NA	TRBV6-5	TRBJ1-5	CASNSGRNSNQPQHF	TGTGCCAGCAACTCAGGGAGGAATAGCAATCAGCCCCAGCATTTT
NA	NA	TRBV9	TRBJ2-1	CASSVHLTTNEQFF	TGTGCCAGCAGCGTACATTTAACTACCAATGAGCAGTTCTTC
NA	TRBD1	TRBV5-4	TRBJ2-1	CASSMRTGGYDEQFF	TGTGCCAGCAGCATGAGGACAGGGGGTTACGATGAGCAGTTCTTC
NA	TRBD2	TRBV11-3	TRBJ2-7	CASSPRLAGVGEQYF	TGTGCCAGCAGCCCCCGACTAGCGGGAGTGGGTGAGCAGTACTTC
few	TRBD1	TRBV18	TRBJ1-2	CASSPPNRQGPGGGYTF	TGTGCCAGCTCACCACCGAACAGACAGGGGCCCGGAGGAGGCTACACCTTC
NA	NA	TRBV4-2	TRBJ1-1	CASSPPDINTEAFF	TGTGCCAGCAGCCCCCCGGACATTAACACTGAAGCTTTCTTT
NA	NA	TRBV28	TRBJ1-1	CASSPVGRGNTEAFF	TGTGCCAGCAGTCCGGTGGGGAGGGGGAACACTGAAGCTTTCTTT